Listed below are T cell receptor beta chains from one sample, sequenced in a study of cytomegalovirus exposure and HLA in healthy donors. Generated by immunoSEQ multiplex PCR, the TCRdb table keeps only in-frame clones and is missing some. The sample yields 150,000 to 250,000 clones, around 80% seen once. The specimen was PBMCs. These receptors all stem from a woman aged 25 to 39 in good health and CMV-seropositive. Both conserved end residues are part of each CDR3. The order of the fields is V gene, D gene, J gene, clone size, CDR3 DNA, CDR3 protein. A D gene is named only where the DNA matches it firmly. The size of a clone is reported for some rows only, either as once, few or many, or as a class for expanded clones.

TRBV6-5	NA	TRBJ1-2	NA	TGTGCCAGCAGCCGGGGTAGTGGCTACACCTTC	CASSRGSGYTF
TRBV5-1	NA	TRBJ1-2	NA	TGCGCCAGCAGCTTGGAGACAAGCTATGGCTACACCTTC	CASSLETSYGYTF
TRBV9	NA	TRBJ2-5	NA	TGTGCCAGCAGCGTAGGGACTTCTCAAGAGACCCAGTACTTC	CASSVGTSQETQYF
TRBV29-1	NA	TRBJ1-1	once	TGCAGCGTCGGGGAAGGGAACACTGAAGCTTTCTTT	CSVGEGNTEAFF
TRBV7-8	NA	TRBJ2-5	NA	TGTGCCAGCAGCTACGGGTCCATTCAAGAGACCCAGTACTTC	CASSYGSIQETQYF
TRBV2	TRBD2	TRBJ2-1	NA	TGTGCCAGCAGTGACCCGACCGTAGCGGGAGGTTACAATGAGCAGTTCTTC	CASSDPTVAGGYNEQFF
TRBV14	TRBD1	TRBJ1-1	NA	TGTGCCAGCAGCCAAGAATGGACAGGGACGGCTTTCTTT	CASSQEWTGTAFF
TRBV15	NA	TRBJ1-5	NA	TGTGCCACCCGAGCCTCGCCCAATCAGCCCCAGCATTTT	CATRASPNQPQHF
TRBV19	TRBD1	TRBJ2-3	NA	TGTGCCAGTAGTCTAAATCCGACAGGGGGCGACTCAGATACGCAGTATTTT	CASSLNPTGGDSDTQYF
TRBV11-2	TRBD2	TRBJ2-2	NA	TGTGCCAGCAGCTTAGAGCCAGCGGGAGGGGTGTCCACCGGGGAGCTGTTTTTT	CASSLEPAGGVSTGELFF
TRBV29-1	NA	TRBJ2-7	once	TGCAGCGTTGGTCAGGTAGGCCCCTACGAGCAGTACTTC	CSVGQVGPYEQYF
TRBV2	NA	TRBJ2-3	NA	TGTGCCAGCAGTGAAGCGGGCAGGGGTGCAGATACGCAGTATTTT	CASSEAGRGADTQYF
TRBV6-4	NA	TRBJ1-2	once	TGTGCCAGCAGTCCTTTTAACTATGGCTACACCTTC	CASSPFNYGYTF
TRBV29-1	NA	TRBJ2-5	few	TGCAGCGTCTCACGAACACAAGAGACCCAGTACTTC	CSVSRTQETQYF
TRBV13	NA	TRBJ2-7	once	TGTGCCAGCAGCTTAGCTTCCTCCGAGCAGTACTTC	CASSLASSEQYF
TRBV29-1	TRBD2	TRBJ2-7	NA	TGCAGCGTTAGGATTAGCGGGTACGAGCAGTACTTC	CSVRISGYEQYF
TRBV28	TRBD1	TRBJ1-4	NA	TGTGCCAGCAGCCCGGGACAGGGCCCCGAGGAACTGTTTTTT	CASSPGQGPEELFF
TRBV2	NA	TRBJ2-7	NA	TGTGCCAGCCAACAGGGACAATCCCGCGAGCAGTACTTC	CASQQGQSREQYF